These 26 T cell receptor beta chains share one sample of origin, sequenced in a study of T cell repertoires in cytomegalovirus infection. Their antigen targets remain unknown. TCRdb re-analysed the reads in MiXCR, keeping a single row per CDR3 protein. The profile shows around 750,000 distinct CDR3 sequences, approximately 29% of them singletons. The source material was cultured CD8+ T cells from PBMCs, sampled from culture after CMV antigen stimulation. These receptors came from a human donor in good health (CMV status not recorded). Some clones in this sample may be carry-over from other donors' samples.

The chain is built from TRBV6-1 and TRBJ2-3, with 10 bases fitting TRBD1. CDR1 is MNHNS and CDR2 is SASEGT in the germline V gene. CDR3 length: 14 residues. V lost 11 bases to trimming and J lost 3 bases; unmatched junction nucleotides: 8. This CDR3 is CALEGDRGTDTQYF. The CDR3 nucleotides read TGTGCCTTGGAGGGGGACAGGGGAACAGATACGCAGTATTTT.

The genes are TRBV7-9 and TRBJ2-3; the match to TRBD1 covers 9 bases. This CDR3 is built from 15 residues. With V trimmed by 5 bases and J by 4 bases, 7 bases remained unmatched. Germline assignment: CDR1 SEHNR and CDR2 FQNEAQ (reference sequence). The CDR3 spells CASSATGGASDTQYF. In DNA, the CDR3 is TGTGCCAGCAGCGCCACAGGGGGCGCGTCAGATACGCAGTATTTT.

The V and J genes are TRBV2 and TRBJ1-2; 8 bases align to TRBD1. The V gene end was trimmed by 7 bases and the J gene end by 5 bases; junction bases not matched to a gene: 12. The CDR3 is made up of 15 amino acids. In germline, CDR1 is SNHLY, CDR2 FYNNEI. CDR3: CASTSGTGMPYGYTF. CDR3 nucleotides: TGTGCCAGCACATCCGGGACAGGAATGCCTTATGGCTACACCTTC.

This CDR3 reads CASSLHRDYNEQFF. Here the CDR3 DNA reads TGTGCCAGCAGCTTGCACAGGGACTACAATGAGCAGTTCTTC. The chain uses TRBV11-3 and TRBJ2-1, with D possibly matching TRBD1 (6 bases). The CDR3 length is 14 residues. Germline V lookup: CDR1 SGHNT, CDR2 YENEEA. Trimming took off 3 bases at V and 3 bases at J, with 9 bases between the two ends.

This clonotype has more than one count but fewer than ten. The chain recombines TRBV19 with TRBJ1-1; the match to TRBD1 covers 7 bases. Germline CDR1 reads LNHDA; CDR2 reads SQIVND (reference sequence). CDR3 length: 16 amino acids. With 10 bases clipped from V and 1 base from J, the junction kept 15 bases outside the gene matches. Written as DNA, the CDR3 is TGTGCCACTTTACCTTCCGTGACAGGGTGGAACACTGAAGCTTTCTTT. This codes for CATLPSVTGWNTEAFF.

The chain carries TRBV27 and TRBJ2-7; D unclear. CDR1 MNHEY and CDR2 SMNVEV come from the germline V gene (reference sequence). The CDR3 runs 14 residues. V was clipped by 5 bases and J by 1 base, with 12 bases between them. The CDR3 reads CASSISSLSYEQYV. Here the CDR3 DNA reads TGTGCCAGCAGTATCTCTTCCTTATCCTACGAGCAGTACGTC.

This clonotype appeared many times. The CDR3 sequence is CASSRVRQEFVYGYTF. The CDR3 nucleotides are TGTGCCAGCAGCCGCGTCAGACAGGAATTCGTTTATGGCTACACCTTC. The V call is TRBV7-2, the J call TRBJ1-2, with D possibly TRBD1 on 6 matching bases. V lost 5 bases, J lost 5 bases, and 21 bases lay in between. This CDR3 is 16 amino acids long. Per the germline V gene, CDR1 is SGHTA and CDR2 is FQGNSA.

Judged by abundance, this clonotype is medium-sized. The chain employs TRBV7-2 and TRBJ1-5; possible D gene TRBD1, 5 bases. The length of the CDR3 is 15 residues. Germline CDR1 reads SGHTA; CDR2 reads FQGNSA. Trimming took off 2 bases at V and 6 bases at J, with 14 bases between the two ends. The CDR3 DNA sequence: TGTGCCAGCAGCTTATCTGGGGGGTTGAGTCAGCCCCAGCATTTT. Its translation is CASSLSGGLSQPQHF.

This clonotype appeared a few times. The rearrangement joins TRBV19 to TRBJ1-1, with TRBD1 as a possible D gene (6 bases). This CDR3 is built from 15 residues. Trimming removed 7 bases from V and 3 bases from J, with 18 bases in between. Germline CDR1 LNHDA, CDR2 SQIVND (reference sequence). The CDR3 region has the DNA TGTGCCAGTACCCAGGAGGGGGTAGAGGACACTGAAGCTTTCTTT. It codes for CASTQEGVEDTEAFF.

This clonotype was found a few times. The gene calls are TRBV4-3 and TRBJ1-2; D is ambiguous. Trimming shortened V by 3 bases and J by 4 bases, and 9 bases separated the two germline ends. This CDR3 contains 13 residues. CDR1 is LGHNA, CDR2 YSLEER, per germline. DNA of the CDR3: TGCGCCAGCAGCCAGGGGTCGGCCTATGGCTACACCTTC. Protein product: CASSQGSAYGYTF.

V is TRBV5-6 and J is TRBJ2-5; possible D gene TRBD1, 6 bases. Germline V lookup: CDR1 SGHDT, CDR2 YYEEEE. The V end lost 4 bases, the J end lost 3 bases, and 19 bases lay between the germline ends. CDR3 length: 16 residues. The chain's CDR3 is CASSPSPGHPEETQYF. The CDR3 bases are TGTGCCAGCAGCCCGTCGCCGGGACACCCAGAAGAGACCCAGTACTTC. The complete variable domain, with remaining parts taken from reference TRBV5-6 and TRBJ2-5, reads DAGVTQSPTHLIKTRGQQVTLRCSPKSGHDTVSWYQQALGQGPQFIFQYYEEEERQRGNFPDRFSGHQFPNYSSELNVNALLLGDSALYLCASSPSPGHPEETQYFGPGTRLLVL.

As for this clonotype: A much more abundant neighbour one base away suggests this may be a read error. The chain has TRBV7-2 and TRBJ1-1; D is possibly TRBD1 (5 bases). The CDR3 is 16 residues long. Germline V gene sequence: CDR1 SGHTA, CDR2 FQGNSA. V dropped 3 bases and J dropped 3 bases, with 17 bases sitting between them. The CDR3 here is CASSLGPGTLDTEAFF. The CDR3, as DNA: TGTGCCAGCAGCTTGGGACCAGGGACTCTGGACACTGAAGCTTTCTTT.

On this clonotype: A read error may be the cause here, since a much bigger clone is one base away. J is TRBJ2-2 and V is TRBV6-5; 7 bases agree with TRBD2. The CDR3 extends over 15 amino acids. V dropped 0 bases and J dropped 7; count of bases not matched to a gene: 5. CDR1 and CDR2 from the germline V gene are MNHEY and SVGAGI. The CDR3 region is CASSYSVSGHGELFF. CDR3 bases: TGTGCCAGCAGTTACTCGGTTAGCGGGCACGGGGAGCTGTTTTTT.

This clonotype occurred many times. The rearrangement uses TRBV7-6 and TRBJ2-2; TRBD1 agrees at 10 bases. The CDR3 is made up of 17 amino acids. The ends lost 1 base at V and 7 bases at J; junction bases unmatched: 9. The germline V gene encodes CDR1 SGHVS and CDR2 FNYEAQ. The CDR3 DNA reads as TGTGCCAGCAGCTTAGGGTCCGGGACAGGGGAGAACGGGGAGCTGTTTTTT. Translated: CASSLGSGTGENGELFF.

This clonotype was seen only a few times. This chain's CDR3 is CATSGGREGNQPQHF. For the CDR3, the DNA is TGTGCCACCAGTGGGGGGCGGGAGGGCAATCAGCCCCAGCATTTT. The chain couples TRBV24-1 to TRBJ1-5, with D possibly TRBD1 on 6 matching bases. V was cut by 5 bases and J by 2 bases, with 12 bases left in between. Germline values: CDR1 KGHDR, CDR2 SFDVKD. The CDR3 runs to 15 residues.

CDR3 loop: CASSIGDDTEAFF. The CDR3 nucleotides are TGTGCCAGTAGTATCGGGGATGACACTGAAGCTTTCTTT. The gene calls are TRBV19 and TRBJ1-1; no clear D. The length of the CDR3 is 13 residues. Germline CDR1 is LNHDA and CDR2 is SQIVND (reference sequence). The V gene lost 3 bases and the J gene lost 3 bases, with 8 bases spanning the gap.

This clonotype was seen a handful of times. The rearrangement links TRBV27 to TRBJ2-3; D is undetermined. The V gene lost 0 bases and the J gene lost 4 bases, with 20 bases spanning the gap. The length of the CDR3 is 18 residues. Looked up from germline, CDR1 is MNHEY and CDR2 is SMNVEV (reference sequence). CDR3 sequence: CASSLSTSVGVWPDTQYF. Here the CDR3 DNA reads TGTGCCAGCAGTTTATCTACCTCCGTGGGTGTGTGGCCAGATACGCAGTATTTT.

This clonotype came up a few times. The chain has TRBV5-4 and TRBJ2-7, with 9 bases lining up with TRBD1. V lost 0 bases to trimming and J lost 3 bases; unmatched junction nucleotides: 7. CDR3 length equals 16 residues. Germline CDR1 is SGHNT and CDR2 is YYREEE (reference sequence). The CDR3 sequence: CASSLEGQGENYEQYV. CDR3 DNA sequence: TGTGCCAGCAGCTTGGAGGGACAGGGAGAGAACTACGAGCAGTACGTC.

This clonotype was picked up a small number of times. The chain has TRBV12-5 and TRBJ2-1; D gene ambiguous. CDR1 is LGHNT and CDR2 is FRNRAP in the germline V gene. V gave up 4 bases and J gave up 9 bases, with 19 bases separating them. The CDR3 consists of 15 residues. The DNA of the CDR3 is TGTGCTAGTGGTTCCCCGGATACAGCCCCCATTGAGCAGTTCTTC. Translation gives CASGSPDTAPIEQFF. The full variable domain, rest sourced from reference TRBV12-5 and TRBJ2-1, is DARVTQTPRHKVTEMGQEVTMRCQPILGHNTVFWYRQTMMQGLELLAYFRNRAPLDDSGMPKDRFSAEMPDATLATLKIQPSEPRDSAVYFCASGSPDTAPIEQFFGPGTRLTVL.

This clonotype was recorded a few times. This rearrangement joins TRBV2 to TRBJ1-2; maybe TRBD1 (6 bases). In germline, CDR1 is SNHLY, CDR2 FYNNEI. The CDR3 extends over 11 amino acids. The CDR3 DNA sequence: TGTGGACAGGAATCTAACTATGGCTACACCTTC. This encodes CGQESNYGYTF.

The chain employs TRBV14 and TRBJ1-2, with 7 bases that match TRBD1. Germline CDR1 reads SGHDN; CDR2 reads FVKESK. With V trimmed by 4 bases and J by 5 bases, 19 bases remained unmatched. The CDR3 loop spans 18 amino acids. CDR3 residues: CASSPYVSPGQNLYGYTF. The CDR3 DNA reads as TGTGCCAGCAGCCCATATGTCTCCCCGGGACAGAACTTGTATGGCTACACCTTC.

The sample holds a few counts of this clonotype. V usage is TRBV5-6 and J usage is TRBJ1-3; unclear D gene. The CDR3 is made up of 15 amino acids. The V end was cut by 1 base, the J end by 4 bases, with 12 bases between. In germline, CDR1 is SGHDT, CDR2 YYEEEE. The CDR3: CASSLRRVPGNTIYF. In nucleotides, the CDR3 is TGTGCCAGCAGCTTGAGGAGGGTCCCAGGAAACACCATATATTTT.

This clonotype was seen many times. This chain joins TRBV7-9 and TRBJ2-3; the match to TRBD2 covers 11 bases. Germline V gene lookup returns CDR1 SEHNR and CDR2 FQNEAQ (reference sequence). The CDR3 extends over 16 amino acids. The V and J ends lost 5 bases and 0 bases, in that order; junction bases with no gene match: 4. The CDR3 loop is CASSMGLAVSTDTQYF. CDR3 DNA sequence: TGTGCCAGCAGCATGGGACTAGCGGTTAGCACAGATACGCAGTATTTT.

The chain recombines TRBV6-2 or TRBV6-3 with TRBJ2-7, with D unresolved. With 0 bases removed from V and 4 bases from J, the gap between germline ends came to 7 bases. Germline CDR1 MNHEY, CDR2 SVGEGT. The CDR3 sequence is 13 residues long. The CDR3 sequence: CASSYSWSYEQYF. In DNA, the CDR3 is TGTGCCAGCAGTTACTCGTGGTCGTACGAGCAGTACTTC.

CDR3 sequence reads: CASSLQEYSNQPQHF. The CDR3 nucleotides read TGTGCCAGCAGCTTACAGGAATATAGCAATCAGCCCCAGCATTTT. The genes are TRBV7-8 and TRBJ1-5; D remains ambiguous. The V gene's germline CDR1 is SGHVS and CDR2 FQNEAQ. The length of the CDR3 is 15 residues. The V end lost 2 bases, the J end lost 0 bases, and 8 bases lay between the germline ends.

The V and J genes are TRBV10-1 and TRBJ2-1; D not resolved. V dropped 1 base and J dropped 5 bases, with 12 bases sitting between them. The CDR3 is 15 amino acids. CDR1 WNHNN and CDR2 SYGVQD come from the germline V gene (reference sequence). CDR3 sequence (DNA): TGCGCCAGCAGTGAGTTTATCCCCCCCCACAATGAGCAGTTCTTC. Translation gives CASSEFIPPHNEQFF.